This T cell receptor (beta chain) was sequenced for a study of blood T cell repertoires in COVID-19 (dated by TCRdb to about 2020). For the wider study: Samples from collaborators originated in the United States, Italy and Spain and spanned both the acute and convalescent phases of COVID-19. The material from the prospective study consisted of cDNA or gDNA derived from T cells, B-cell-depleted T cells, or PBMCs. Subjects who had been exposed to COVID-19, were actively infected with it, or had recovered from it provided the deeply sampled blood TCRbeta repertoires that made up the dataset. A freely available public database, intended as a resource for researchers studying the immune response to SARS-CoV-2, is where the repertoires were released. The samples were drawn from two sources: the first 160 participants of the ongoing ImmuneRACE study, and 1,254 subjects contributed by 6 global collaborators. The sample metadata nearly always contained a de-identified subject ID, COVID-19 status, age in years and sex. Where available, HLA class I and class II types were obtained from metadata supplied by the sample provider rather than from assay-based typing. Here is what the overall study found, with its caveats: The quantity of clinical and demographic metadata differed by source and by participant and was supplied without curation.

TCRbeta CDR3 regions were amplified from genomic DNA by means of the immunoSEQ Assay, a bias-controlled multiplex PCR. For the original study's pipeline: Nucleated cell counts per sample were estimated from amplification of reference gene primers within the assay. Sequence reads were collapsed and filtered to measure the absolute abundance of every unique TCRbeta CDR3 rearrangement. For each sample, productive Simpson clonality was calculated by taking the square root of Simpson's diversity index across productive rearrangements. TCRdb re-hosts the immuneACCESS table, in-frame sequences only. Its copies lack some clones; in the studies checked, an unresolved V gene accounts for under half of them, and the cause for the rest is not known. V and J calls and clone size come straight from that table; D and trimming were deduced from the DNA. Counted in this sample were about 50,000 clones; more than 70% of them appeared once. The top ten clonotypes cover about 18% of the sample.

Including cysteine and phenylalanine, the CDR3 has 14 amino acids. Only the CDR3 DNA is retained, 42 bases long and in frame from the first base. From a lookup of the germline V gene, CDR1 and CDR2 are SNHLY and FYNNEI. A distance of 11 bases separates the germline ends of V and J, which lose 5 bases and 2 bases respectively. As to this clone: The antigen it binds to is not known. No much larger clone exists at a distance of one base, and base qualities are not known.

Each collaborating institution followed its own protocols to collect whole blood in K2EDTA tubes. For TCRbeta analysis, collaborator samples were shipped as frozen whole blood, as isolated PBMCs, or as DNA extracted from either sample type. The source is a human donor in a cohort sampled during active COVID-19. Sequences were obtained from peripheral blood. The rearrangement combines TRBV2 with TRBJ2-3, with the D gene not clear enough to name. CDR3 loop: CASSPVQSTDTQYF. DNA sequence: TGTGCCAGCAGTCCCGTACAGTCCACAGATACGCAGTATTTT.